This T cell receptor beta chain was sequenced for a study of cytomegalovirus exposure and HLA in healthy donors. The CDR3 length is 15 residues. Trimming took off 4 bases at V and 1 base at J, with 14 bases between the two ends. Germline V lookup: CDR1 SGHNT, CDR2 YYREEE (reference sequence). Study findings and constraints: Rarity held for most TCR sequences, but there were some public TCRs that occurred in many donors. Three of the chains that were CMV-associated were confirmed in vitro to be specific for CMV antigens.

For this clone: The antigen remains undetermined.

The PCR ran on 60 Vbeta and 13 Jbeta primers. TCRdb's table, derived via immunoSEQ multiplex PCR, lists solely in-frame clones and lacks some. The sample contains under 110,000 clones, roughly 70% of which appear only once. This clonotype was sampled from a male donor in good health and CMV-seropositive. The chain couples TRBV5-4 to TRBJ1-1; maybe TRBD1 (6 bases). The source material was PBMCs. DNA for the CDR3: TGTGCCAGCAGCAAAACGGGACACTCGAACACTGAAGCTTTCTTT. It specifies CASSKTGHSNTEAFF.